This passage covers 19 T cell receptor beta chains from one sample sequenced in a study of T cell repertoires in cytomegalovirus infection. TCRdb passed the reads through MiXCR, listing each CDR3 protein once. The table shows around 530,000 distinct CDR3 sequences, with 15% to 20% occurring only once. Sequencing was carried out using CD8+ T cells from PBMCs. These receptors originate from a human donor in good health (CMV status not recorded). Some clones in this sample may be carry-over from other donors' samples.

The table lists this clonotype with many counts. The chain is built from TRBV6-5 and TRBJ1-5, with a possible D match to TRBD1 (5 bases). CDR1 is MNHEY, CDR2 SVGAGI, per germline. Trimming cost V 6 bases and J 7 bases, with 19 bases left between them. The CDR3 is 15 amino acids. CDR3 region: CASSNTWGGDQPQHF. Here the CDR3 DNA reads TGTGCCAGCAGCAATACTTGGGGGGGTGACCAGCCCCAGCATTTT.

This clonotype has ten or more counts. The CDR3 DNA reads TGTGCCAGCAGCTTCCCCCTCGTCGGACAGGGGGGGAACACTGAAGCTTTCTTT. It is translated as CASSFPLVGQGGNTEAFF. This chain joins TRBV7-9 and TRBJ1-1; 10 bases line up with TRBD1. The CDR3 totals 18 residues. Germline CDR1 and CDR2: SEHNR and FQNEAQ (reference sequence). Trimming at V came to 3 bases and at J to 1 base, leaving 11 bases not matched to a gene.

This clonotype appeared many times. The rearrangement joins TRBV7-8 to TRBJ2-5; D is perhaps TRBD1 (6 bases). Germline values: CDR1 SGHVS, CDR2 FQNEAQ. This CDR3 has 16 amino acids. V lost 2 bases and J lost 0, with 13 bases in between. The CDR3 here is CASSLRTDRNQETQYF. DNA of the CDR3: TGTGCCAGCAGCTTACGAACAGACAGGAACCAAGAGACCCAGTACTTC.

In this sample, this clonotype turned up many times. The chain couples TRBV7-9 to TRBJ2-2; D is possibly TRBD2 (6 bases). Trimming removed 6 bases at V and 6 bases at J, with 23 bases between. The CDR3 is 17 residues long. CDR1 SEHNR and CDR2 FQNEAQ come from the germline V gene (reference sequence). In nucleotides, the CDR3 is TGTGCCAGCAGGCCGGCCGGGACTTCGGCGAGCGCCGGGGAGCTGTTTTTT. Translation gives CASRPAGTSASAGELFF.

This clonotype was recorded at least ten times. The rearrangement joins TRBV4-1 to TRBJ1-1; 7 bases agree with TRBD1. Per the germline V gene, CDR1 is MGHRA and CDR2 is YSYEKL. Trimming took 1 base from V and 5 from J; bases not matched to a gene: 4. There are 14 residues in the CDR3. The CDR3 is CASSQVTGETEAFF. The CDR3 bases are TGCGCCAGCAGCCAAGTTACAGGGGAAACTGAAGCTTTCTTT.

The J gene is TRBJ2-1, the V gene TRBV3-1; 9 bases fit TRBD2. CDR3 length equals 14 residues. Per the germline V gene, CDR1 is LGHDT and CDR2 is YNNKEL (reference sequence). Germline trimming cut 8 bases from V and 8 bases from J; bases unmatched to any gene: 10. The CDR3 loop is CASRDSGSFDEQFF. For the CDR3, the DNA is TGTGCCAGCCGAGATAGCGGGAGCTTTGATGAGCAGTTCTTC.

This clonotype has ten or more counts. The chain employs TRBV19 and TRBJ2-1; 10 positions agree with TRBD2. The V gene's germline CDR1 is LNHDA and CDR2 SQIVND (reference sequence). V lost 10 bases and J lost 0; bases outside the gene matches: 12. This CDR3 comprises 17 residues. CDR3 amino acids: CATVAGGPLSSYNEQFF. For the CDR3, the DNA is TGTGCCACCGTAGCGGGAGGCCCACTAAGCTCCTACAATGAGCAGTTCTTC.

This clonotype was seen repeatedly, ten times or more. The chain links TRBV28 to TRBJ2-7; D gene ambiguous. The germline CDR1 and CDR2 sequences are MDHEN and SYDVKM. The CDR3 spans 16 residues. The V end lost 5 bases, the J end lost 0 bases, and 17 bases lay between the germline ends. As DNA, the CDR3 is TGTGCCAGCAGTATCCCGAATCGGAGAGGCTCCTACGAGCAGTACTTC. It codes for CASSIPNRRGSYEQYF.

V is TRBV4-1 and J is TRBJ2-1; 12 positions agree with TRBD2. Germline-derived CDR1 and CDR2 are MGHRA and YSYEKL. This CDR3 has 16 amino acids. V gave up 6 bases and J gave up 8 bases; unmatched junction bases: 11. For the CDR3, the DNA is TGCGCCAGCAGGGACCTAGCGGGGGGGCCGTGGGATGAGCAGTTCTTC. Encoded protein: CASRDLAGGPWDEQFF.

The chain recombines TRBV13 with TRBJ1-6; D is unclear. The CDR3 covers 15 residues. CDR1 and CDR2 from the germline V gene are PRHDT and FYEKMQ (reference sequence). The germline V and J ends were trimmed by 0 bases and 6 bases, with 9 bases remaining between them. DNA for the CDR3: TGTGCCAGCAGCTTAGGGCGGTCAGCTAATTCACCCCTCCACTTT. It is translated as CASSLGRSANSPLHF.

This clonotype was picked up a small number of times. The rearrangement joins TRBV9 to TRBJ2-2; possible D gene TRBD1, 6 bases. V dropped 3 bases and J dropped 1 base, with 16 bases sitting between them. The V gene's germline CDR1 is SGDLS and CDR2 YYNGEE. The length of the CDR3 is 17 residues. The CDR3 loop is CASSGPTMDRNTGELFF. The CDR3 coding sequence is TGTGCCAGCAGCGGACCTACCATGGACAGGAACACCGGGGAGCTGTTTTTT.

The chain employs TRBV7-4 and TRBJ2-4, with 11 bases lining up with TRBD1. The CDR3 loop spans 15 amino acids. CDR1 is SGHVT and CDR2 is SQSDAQ in the germline V gene. The junction had 5 bases not matched to a gene; V was cut back by 5 bases and J by 5 bases. CDR3 residues: CASSLGGQGENIQYF. The DNA of the CDR3 is TGTGCCAGCAGCCTGGGGGGACAGGGGGAAAACATTCAGTACTTC.

This clonotype was counted a few times. The chain carries TRBV2 and TRBJ1-1, with D possibly TRBD1 on 5 matching bases. V lost 2 bases to trimming and J lost 1 base, with 8 bases between them. The CDR3 is 14 amino acids. The germline CDR1 and CDR2 sequences are SNHLY and FYNNEI. CDR3 bases: TGTGCCAGCAGTGAAAAGGGGTGGAACACTGAAGCTTTCTTT. Translated, it gives CASSEKGWNTEAFF.

The table lists this clonotype with many counts. This chain joins TRBV29-1 and TRBJ2-2; D is ambiguous. The CDR3 totals 15 residues. Germline V gene data show CDR1 as SQVTM and CDR2 as ANQGSEA. V dropped 2 bases and J dropped 0 bases, with 10 bases sitting between them. The CDR3 DNA follows: TGCAGCGTTGAAAGTCGGTGGTCGAACACCGGGGAGCTGTTTTTT. Its protein is CSVESRWSNTGELFF.

This clonotype was seen repeatedly, ten times or more. This chain joins TRBV7-9 and TRBJ1-2; possible D gene TRBD1, 5 bases. V was pared by 2 bases and J by 4 bases, with 11 bases between. This CDR3 comprises 14 residues. Germline lookup yields CDR1 SEHNR and CDR2 FQNEAQ (reference sequence). The CDR3 sequence: CASSLIGDGYGYTF. CDR3 bases: TGTGCCAGCAGCTTAATTGGGGACGGCTATGGCTACACCTTC.

The rearrangement joins TRBV5-8 to TRBJ1-1, with D perhaps matching TRBD1 (6 bases). V lost 3 bases, J lost 0 bases, and 12 bases lay in between. Germline-derived CDR1 and CDR2 are SGHTS and YDEGEE. The CDR3 is 15 amino acids. The CDR3 here is CASSSGQLLNTEAFF. CDR3 nucleotide sequence: TGTGCCAGCAGCTCGGGACAACTACTGAACACTGAAGCTTTCTTT.

The chain is built from TRBV10-3 and TRBJ1-1, with TRBD1 matching over 8 bases. Per germline, CDR1 ENHRY and CDR2 SYGVKD. The CDR3 loop spans 15 amino acids. J gave up 1 base and V 4 bases, and 5 bases lay outside the gene matches. This CDR3 is CAISAPGQENTEAFF. For the CDR3, the DNA is TGTGCCATCAGTGCCCCGGGACAGGAGAACACTGAAGCTTTCTTT.

This clonotype has only a few counts. This chain's CDR3 is CSVEGRARLANYGYTF. The DNA for the CDR3 is TGCAGCGTTGAAGGCAGGGCGCGTCTAGCTAACTATGGCTACACCTTC. V is TRBV29-1 and J is TRBJ1-2, with D tentatively TRBD1 (5 bases). The CDR3 has 16 amino acids. Germline CDR1 is SQVTM and CDR2 is ANQGSEA. Trimming took 1 base from V and 0 from J, leaving 15 bases between them.

V and J are TRBV12-3 or TRBV12-4 and TRBJ1-2; the D gene is possibly TRBD1 (6 bases). The V gene lost 8 bases and the J gene lost 3 bases, with 13 bases spanning the gap. This CDR3 has 13 amino acids. Written as DNA, the CDR3 is TGTGCCAGCTCGGCAGGGGTCTACTATGGCTACACCTTC. Residues: CASSAGVYYGYTF.